This T cell receptor beta chain was obtained from a study of human T cells and chemical hapten exposure. Study as a whole: Donors were sensitized with 2% DPC on the upper inner arm. The upper back received 0.01% DPC by patch testing, with results read at 6 days. Study outcomes and limitations: Expanded TCR counts at PT1 went up together with patch test score, a positive correlation.

This clonotype was detected many times. Its antigen is unknown. As to time point: patch test 1, 2 weeks after DPC sensitization. Treatment described: therapeutic diphenylcyclopropenone sensitization with weekly scalp DPC. Each cDNA molecule in the library carried unique molecular identifiers. TCRdb reprocessed the RACE reads via MiXCR and lists one record per CDR3 protein. The table records nearly 350,000 distinct CDR3 sequences, around 7% of them present only once. This CDR3 comprises 15 residues. V lost 8 bases and J lost 4, with 20 bases in between. This sample comprised whole blood, obtained in connection with sensitization to the hapten diphenylcyclopropenone (DPC). This clonotype originated in a woman between 18 and 30 years old with alopecia areata. Some clones in this sample may be carry-over from other donors' samples. The chain couples TRBV12-3 or TRBV12-4 to TRBJ2-5; either TRBD1 or TRBD2 may supply D (5 bases each). The CDR3 loop reads CASSPEGRGTETQYF. The CDR3 bases are TGTGCCAGCTCCCCCGAGGGACGGGGTACAGAGACCCAGTACTTC.